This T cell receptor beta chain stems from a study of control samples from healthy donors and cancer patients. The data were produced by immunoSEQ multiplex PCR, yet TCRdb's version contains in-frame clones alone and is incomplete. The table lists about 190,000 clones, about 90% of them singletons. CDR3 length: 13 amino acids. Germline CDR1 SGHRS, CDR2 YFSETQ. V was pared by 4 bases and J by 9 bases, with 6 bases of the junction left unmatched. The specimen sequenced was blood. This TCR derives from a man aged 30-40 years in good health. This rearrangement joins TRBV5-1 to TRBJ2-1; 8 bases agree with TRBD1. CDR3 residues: CASSIGTGGEQFF. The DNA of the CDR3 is TGCGCCAGCAGCATTGGAACAGGGGGTGAGCAGTTCTTC.